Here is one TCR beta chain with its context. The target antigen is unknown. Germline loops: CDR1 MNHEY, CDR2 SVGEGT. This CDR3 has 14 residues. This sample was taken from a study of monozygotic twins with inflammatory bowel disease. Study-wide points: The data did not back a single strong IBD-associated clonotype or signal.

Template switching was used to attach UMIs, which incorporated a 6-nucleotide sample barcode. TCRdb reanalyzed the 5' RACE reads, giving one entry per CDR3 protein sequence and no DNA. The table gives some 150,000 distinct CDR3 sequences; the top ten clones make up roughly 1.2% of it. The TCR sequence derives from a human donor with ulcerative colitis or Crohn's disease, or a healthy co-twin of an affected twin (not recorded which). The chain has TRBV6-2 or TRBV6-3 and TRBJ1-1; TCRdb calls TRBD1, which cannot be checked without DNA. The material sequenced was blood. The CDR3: CASSYSVGGTEAFF.